These 17 T cell receptor beta chains share one sample of origin, sequenced in a study of T cell responses to AZD1222 COVID-19 vaccine. Repertoires were generated with immunoSEQ multiplex PCR, while TCRdb's copy carries only in-frame clones and drops some. Altogether around 120,000 clones are present, 80% to 90% being singletons, with the ten largest covering approximately 7.6%. Sample: peripheral blood, taken on day 0 of AZD1222 vaccination. The receptors here all came from an adult in good health.

The V and J genes are TRBV9 and TRBJ2-1; 8 bases are shared with TRBD2. The CDR3 covers 14 residues. From germline, CDR1 is SGDLS and CDR2 YYNGEE. The V gene end was trimmed by 4 bases and the J gene end by 6 bases; junction bases not matched to a gene: 6. CDR3 region: CASSLTGTSNEQFF. CDR3 coding DNA: TGTGCCAGCAGCCTCACCGGGACTAGCAATGAGCAGTTCTTC. The complete variable domain, with remaining parts taken from reference TRBV9 and TRBJ2-1, reads DSGVTQTPKHLITATGQRVTLRCSPRSGDLSVYWYQQSLDQGLQFLIQYYNGEERAKGNILERFSAQQFPDLHSELNLSSLELGDSALYFCASSLTGTSNEQFFGPGTRLTVL.

This clone was seen a few times. The chain employs TRBV6-2 or TRBV6-3 and TRBJ2-4; D remains ambiguous. The germline CDR1 and CDR2 sequences are MNHEY and SVGEGT. The ends were cut back, 2 bases at V and 0 bases at J, with 5 bases in the middle. The CDR3 loop spans 14 amino acids. The DNA of the CDR3 is TGTGCCAGCAGTTACAGTTTAGCCAAAAACATTCAGTACTTC. As protein: CASSYSLAKNIQYF.

J is TRBJ2-7 and V is TRBV29-1, with D perhaps matching TRBD1 or TRBD2 (5 bases each). Trimming cost V 6 bases and J 7 bases, with 19 bases left between them. The CDR3 has 13 amino acids. CDR1 SQVTM and CDR2 ANQGSEA come from the germline V gene. As DNA, the CDR3 is TGCAGCGTCTCCGGGACCTCCCGAGGGGAGCAGTACTTC. This gives the protein CSVSGTSRGEQYF.

The gene calls are TRBV28 and TRBJ1-1; TRBD1 is a possible D gene (6 bases). With 8 bases removed from V and 11 bases from J, the gap between germline ends came to 27 bases. This CDR3 comprises 15 residues. The germline gives CDR1 MDHEN, CDR2 SYDVKM. This CDR3 is CASASTPRGGHWAFF. The CDR3, as DNA: TGTGCCAGCGCCTCAACCCCGCGGGGGGGGCACTGGGCTTTCTTT.

The V gene is TRBV4-2, the J gene TRBJ1-5; possible D gene TRBD1, 6 bases. V was pared by 1 base and J by 2 bases, with 15 bases between. The CDR3 has 17 amino acids. CDR1 and CDR2 (germline): LGHNA, YNFKEQ. The CDR3 DNA reads TGTGCCAGCAGCCAAGCCGACAGGTACAACGGCAATCAGCCCCAGCATTTT. Amino acids: CASSQADRYNGNQPQHF.

The CDR3 here is CASSPGQDSYNSPLHF. DNA for the CDR3: TGTGCCAGCAGCCCGGGACAGGACTCCTATAATTCACCCCTCCACTTT. The chain uses TRBV7-9 and TRBJ1-6; 8 nucleotides agree with TRBD1. The CDR3 runs 16 residues. Trimming removed 5 bases from V and 0 bases from J; junction bases left unmatched: 3. Germline V gives CDR1 SEHNR, CDR2 FQNEAQ (reference sequence).

The J gene is TRBJ1-3, the V gene TRBV9, with D uncertain. Trimming left V 2 bases short and J 0 bases short, with 6 bases between. Germline V gene data show CDR1 as SGDLS and CDR2 as YYNGEE. The CDR3 has 14 amino acids. CDR3 amino acids: CASSVSSSGNTIYF. DNA of the CDR3: TGTGCCAGCAGCGTGTCCTCCTCTGGAAACACCATATATTTT.

The chain joins TRBV24-1 to TRBJ2-1; TRBD2 might be the D (5 bases). Trimming left V 6 bases short and J 9 bases short, with 17 bases between. Germline CDR1 is KGHDR and CDR2 is SFDVKD. The CDR3 extends over 14 amino acids. CDR3 residues: CATSPPSGLTEQFF. CDR3 DNA sequence: TGTGCCACCAGTCCCCCCTCGGGGTTGACTGAGCAGTTCTTC.

The chain employs TRBV5-5 and TRBJ2-5, with D hard to call. Deletions cut 0 bases from V and 0 bases from J, with 6 bases between. The CDR3 consists of 14 residues. Germline CDR1 and CDR2: SGHKS and YYEKEE (reference sequence). The CDR3 sequence: CASSLDTYQETQYF. CDR3 DNA sequence: TGTGCCAGCAGCTTGGACACCTACCAAGAGACCCAGTACTTC.

The rearrangement uses TRBV18 and TRBJ2-5; TRBD2 is a possible D gene (5 bases). Germline V lookup: CDR1 KGHSH, CDR2 LQKENI. V lost 6 bases and J lost 2, with 10 bases in between. The CDR3 spans 13 residues. The CDR3 spells CASSPRDQETQYF. DNA for the CDR3: TGTGCCAGCTCCCCCCGGGATCAAGAGACCCAGTACTTC.

The gene calls are TRBV2 and TRBJ2-7; TRBD2 might be the D (6 bases). CDR3 length: 12 amino acids. Trimming shortened V by 10 bases and J by 2 bases, and 12 bases separated the two germline ends. The germline gives CDR1 SNHLY, CDR2 FYNNEI. CDR3 region: CATQEGAYEQYF. The CDR3 nucleotides read TGTGCCACCCAGGAGGGCGCCTACGAGCAGTACTTC.

J is TRBJ1-1 and V is TRBV5-1, with D possibly being TRBD1 (6 bases). Germline lookup yields CDR1 SGHRS and CDR2 YFSETQ. Between the trimmed V and J ends, which lost 6 bases and 4 bases, there was a span of 13 bases. The CDR3 extends over 13 amino acids. CDR3 sequence (DNA): TGCGCCAGCACACAGGGCCTAACCACTGAAGCTTTCTTT. Its protein is CASTQGLTTEAFF.

This rearrangement joins TRBV7-2 to TRBJ1-5; no firm D call. Trimming took 5 bases from V and 0 from J, leaving 8 bases between them. Germline V gene data show CDR1 as SGHTA and CDR2 as FQGNSA. The CDR3 extends over 14 amino acids. CDR3 sequence (DNA): TGTGCCAGCAGCCCCCCTTATAGCAATCAGCCCCAGCATTTT. Its translation is CASSPPYSNQPQHF.

The gene calls are TRBV12-3 or TRBV12-4 and TRBJ1-1, with D possibly being TRBD1 (5 bases). Trimming took 5 bases from V and 5 from J, leaving 12 bases between them. This CDR3 contains 13 residues. The CDR3 DNA follows: TGTGCCAGCAGTCCTCAGGGAAATACTGAAGCTTTCTTT. This encodes CASSPQGNTEAFF.

The chain uses TRBV29-1 and TRBJ2-5; D gene uncertain. Trimming cost V 3 bases and J 1 base, with 6 bases left between them. Germline values: CDR1 SQVTM, CDR2 ANQGSEA. This CDR3 is 12 amino acids long. The CDR3 protein is CSVEYSQETQYF. CDR3 sequence (DNA): TGCAGCGTTGAGTACAGCCAAGAGACCCAGTACTTC.

The V gene is TRBV2, the J gene TRBJ1-5; D is undetermined. Germline V gene data show CDR1 as SNHLY and CDR2 as FYNNEI. This CDR3 comprises 15 residues. V was clipped by 0 bases and J by 11 bases, with 17 bases between them. The CDR3: CASSEARAPTVAQHF. DNA of the CDR3: TGTGCCAGCAGTGAAGCGCGGGCACCCACGGTAGCCCAGCATTTT.

CDR3 sequence reads: CASSQTGVASPLHF. Here the CDR3 DNA reads TGTGCCAGCAGCCAGACAGGGGTGGCTTCACCCCTCCACTTT. The chain combines TRBV3-1 (or the pseudogene TRBV3-2) with TRBJ1-6; 8 bases fit TRBD1. Germline V gives CDR1 LGHDT, CDR2 YNNKEL (reference sequence). V was clipped by 3 bases and J by 9 bases; unmatched bases: 4. The CDR3 loop spans 14 amino acids.